Sequencing of this T cell receptor (beta chain) was carried out in a study of cytomegalovirus exposure and HLA in healthy donors. This PCR relied on a set of 60 Vbeta primers and 13 Jbeta primers. Profiled with immunoSEQ multiplex PCR; TCRdb holds only in-frame clones, not every one. The sample contains roughly 110,000 clones, roughly three quarters of which appear only once. V lost 5 bases, J lost 7 bases, and 10 bases stayed unmatched. CDR1 is PRHDT and CDR2 is FYEKMQ in the germline V gene (reference sequence). The CDR3 extends over 14 amino acids. Likely unrecorded immune exposures existed in these nominally healthy donors.

Input material: PBMCs. The clonotype comes from a woman aged 18-29 years in good health and CMV-seropositive. The V gene is TRBV13, the J gene TRBJ2-5; 7 bases align to TRBD1. This CDR3 reads CASSRTGVSGTQYF. CDR3 in DNA: TGTGCCAGCAGCCGAACAGGGGTAAGCGGGACCCAGTACTTC.